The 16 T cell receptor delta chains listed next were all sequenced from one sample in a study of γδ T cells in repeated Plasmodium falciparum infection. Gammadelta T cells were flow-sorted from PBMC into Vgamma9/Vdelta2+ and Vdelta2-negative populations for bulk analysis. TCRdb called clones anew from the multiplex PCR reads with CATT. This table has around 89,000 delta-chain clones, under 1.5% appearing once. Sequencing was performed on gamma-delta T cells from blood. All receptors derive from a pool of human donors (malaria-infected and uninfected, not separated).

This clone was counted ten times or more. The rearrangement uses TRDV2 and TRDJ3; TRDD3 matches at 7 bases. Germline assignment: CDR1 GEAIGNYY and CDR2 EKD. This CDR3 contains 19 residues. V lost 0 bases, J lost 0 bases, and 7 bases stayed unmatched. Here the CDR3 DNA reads TGTGCCTGTGACACCCGCCTGGGGGCCTACTCCTGGGACACCCGACAGATGTTTTTC. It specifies CACDTRLGAYSWDTRQMFF.

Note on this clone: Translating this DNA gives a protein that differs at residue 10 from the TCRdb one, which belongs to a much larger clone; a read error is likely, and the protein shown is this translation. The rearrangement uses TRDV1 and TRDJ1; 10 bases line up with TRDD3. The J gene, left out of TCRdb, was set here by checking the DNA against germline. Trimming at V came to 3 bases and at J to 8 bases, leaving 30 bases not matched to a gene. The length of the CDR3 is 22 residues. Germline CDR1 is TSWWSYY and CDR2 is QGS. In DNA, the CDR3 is TGTGCTCTTGGGGATCCGAGCCTTCCTATGTACTGGGGGATTAGAATTTCCCCCAAACTCATCTTT. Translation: CALGDPSLPMYWGIRISPKLIF.

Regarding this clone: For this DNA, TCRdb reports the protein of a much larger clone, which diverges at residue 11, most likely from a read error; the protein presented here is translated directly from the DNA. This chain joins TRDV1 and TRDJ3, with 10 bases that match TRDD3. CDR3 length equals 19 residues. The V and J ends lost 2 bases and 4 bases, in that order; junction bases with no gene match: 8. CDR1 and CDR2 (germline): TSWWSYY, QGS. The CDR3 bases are TGTGCTCTTGGGGAAAAGTTACTGGGGGATGTATGGGACACCCGACAGATGTTTTTC. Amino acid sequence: CALGEKLLGDVWDTRQMFF.

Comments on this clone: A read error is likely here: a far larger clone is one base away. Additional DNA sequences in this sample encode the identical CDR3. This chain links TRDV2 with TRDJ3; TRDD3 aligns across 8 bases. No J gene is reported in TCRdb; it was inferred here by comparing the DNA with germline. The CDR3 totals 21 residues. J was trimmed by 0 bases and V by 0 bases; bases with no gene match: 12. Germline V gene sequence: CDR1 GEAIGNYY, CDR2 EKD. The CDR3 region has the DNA TGTGCCTGTGACACCGAAGATGGGGATACACCGAGCTCCTGGGACACCCGACAGATGTTTTTC. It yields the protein CACDTEDGDTPSSWDTRQMFF.

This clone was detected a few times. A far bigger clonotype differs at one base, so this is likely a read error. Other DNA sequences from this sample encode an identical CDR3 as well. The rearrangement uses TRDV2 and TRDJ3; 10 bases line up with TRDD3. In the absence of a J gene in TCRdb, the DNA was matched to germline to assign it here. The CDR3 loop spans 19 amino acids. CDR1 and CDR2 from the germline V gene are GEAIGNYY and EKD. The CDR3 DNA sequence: TGTGCCTGTGACATACTGGGGGATGCCCTCTCCTGGGACACCCGGCAGATGTTTTTC. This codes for CACDILGDALSWDTRQMFF.

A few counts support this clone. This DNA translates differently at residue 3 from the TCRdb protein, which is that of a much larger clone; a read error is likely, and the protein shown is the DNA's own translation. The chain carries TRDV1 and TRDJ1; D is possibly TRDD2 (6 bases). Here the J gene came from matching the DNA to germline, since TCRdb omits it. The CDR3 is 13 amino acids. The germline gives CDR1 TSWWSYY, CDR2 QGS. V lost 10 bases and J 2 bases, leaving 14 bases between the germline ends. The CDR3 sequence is CAPRPSLTDKLIF. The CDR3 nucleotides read TGTGCTCCGCGGCCTTCCCTGACCGATAAACTCATCTTT.

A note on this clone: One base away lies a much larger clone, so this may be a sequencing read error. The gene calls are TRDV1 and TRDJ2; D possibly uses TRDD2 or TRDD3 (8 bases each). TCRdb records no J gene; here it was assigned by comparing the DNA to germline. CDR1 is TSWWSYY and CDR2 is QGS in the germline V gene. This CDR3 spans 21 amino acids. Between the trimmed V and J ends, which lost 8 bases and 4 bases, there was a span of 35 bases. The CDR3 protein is CALRLSTSYRVGDPSTAQLFF. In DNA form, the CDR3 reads TGTGCTCTTAGGCTTTCAACTTCCTACAGGGTGGGGGATCCTTCGACAGCACAACTCTTCTTT.

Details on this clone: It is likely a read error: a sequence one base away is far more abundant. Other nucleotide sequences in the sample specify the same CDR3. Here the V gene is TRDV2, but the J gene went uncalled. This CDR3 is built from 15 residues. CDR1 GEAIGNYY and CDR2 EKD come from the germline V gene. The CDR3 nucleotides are TGTGCCTGTGACACCGGAGCCGCGTACACCGATAAACTCATCTTC. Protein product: CACDTGAAYTDKLIF.

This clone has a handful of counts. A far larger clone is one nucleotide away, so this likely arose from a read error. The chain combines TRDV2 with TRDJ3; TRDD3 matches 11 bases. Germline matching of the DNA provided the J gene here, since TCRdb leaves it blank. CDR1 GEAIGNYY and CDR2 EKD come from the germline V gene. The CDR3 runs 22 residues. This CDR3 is CACDKLGDKKSAGSWDTRQMFF. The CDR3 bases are TGTGCCTGCGACAAACTGGGGGATAAGAAGTCAGCTGGCTCCTGGGACACCCGACAGATGTTTTTC.

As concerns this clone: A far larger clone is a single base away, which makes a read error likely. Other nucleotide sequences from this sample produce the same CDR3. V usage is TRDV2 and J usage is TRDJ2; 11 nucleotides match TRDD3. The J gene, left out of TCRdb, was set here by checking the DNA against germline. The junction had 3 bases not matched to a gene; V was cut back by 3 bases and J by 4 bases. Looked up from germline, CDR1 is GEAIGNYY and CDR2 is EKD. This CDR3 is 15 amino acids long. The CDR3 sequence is CACDWGIRGTAQLFF. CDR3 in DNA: TGTGCCTGTGACTGGGGGATACGTGGGACAGCACAACTCTTCTTT.

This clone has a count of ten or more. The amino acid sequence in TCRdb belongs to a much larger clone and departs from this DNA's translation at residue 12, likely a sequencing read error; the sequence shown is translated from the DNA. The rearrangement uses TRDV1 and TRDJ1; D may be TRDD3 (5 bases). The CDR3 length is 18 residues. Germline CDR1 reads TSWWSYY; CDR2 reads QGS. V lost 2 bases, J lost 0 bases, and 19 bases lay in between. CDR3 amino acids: CALGEVGGIPSHTDKLIF. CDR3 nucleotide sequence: TGTGCTCTTGGGGAAGTGGGAGGGATCCCATCCCACACCGATAAACTCATCTTT.

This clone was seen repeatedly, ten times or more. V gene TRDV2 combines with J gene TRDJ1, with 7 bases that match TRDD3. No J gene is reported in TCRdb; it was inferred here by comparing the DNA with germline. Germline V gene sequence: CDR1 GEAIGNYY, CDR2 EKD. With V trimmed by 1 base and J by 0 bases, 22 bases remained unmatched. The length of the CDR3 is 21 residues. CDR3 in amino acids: CACDTLNQGGSPAFYTDKLIF. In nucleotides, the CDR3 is TGTGCCTGTGACACACTTAATCAGGGGGGATCCCCCGCCTTTTACACCGATAAACTCATCTTT.

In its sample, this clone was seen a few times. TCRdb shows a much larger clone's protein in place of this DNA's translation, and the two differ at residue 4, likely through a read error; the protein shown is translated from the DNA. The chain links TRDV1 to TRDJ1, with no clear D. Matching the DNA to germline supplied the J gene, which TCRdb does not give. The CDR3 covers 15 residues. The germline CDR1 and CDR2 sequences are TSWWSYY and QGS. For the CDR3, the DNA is TGTGCTCTTGAGGAAAGGTCAAGACACACCGATAAACTCATCTTT. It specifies CALEERSRHTDKLIF.

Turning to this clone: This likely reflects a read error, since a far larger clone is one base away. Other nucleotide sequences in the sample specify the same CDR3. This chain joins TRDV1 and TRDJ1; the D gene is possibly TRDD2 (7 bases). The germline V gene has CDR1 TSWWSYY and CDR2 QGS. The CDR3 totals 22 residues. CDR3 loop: CALGELGGFFLSDWADTDKLIF. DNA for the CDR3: TGCGCTCTTGGGGAACTAGGAGGCTTCTTCCTATCAGACTGGGCCGACACCGATAAACTCATCTTT.

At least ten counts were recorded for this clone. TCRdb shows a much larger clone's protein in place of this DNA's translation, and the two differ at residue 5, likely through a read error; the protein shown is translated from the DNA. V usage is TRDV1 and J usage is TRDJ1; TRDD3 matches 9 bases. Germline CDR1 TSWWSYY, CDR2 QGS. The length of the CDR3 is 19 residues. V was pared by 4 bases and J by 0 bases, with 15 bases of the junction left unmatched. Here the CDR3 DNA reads TGTGCTCTTGGGGGACTAGCTCCTAACTGGGGGACGTACACCGATAAACTCATCTTT. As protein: CALGGLAPNWGTYTDKLIF.

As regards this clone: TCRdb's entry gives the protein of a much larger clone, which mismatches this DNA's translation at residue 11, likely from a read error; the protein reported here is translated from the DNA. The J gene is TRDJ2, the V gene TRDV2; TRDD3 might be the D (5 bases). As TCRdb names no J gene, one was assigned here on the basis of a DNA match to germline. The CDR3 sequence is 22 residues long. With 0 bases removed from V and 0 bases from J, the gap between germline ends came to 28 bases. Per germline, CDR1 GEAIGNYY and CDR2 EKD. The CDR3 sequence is CACDTHRGPGVKGLSLTAQLFF. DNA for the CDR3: TGTGCCTGTGACACCCACCGAGGACCGGGGGTAAAGGGGCTTTCTTTGACAGCACAACTCTTCTTT.